The clone carrying this TCR beta chain came up a few times. Its antigen is not known. The data are from a study of T-cell memory formation after mild COVID-19. Study context: TCR clustering was largely donor specific.

Overall study findings and caveats: Some clones that responded were present in memory (sampled pre-infection), which suggests cross-reactive memory joined.

Per the germline V gene, CDR1 is SGHRS and CDR2 is YFSETQ. V was trimmed by 4 bases and J by 2 bases, leaving 13 bases between them. The CDR3 sequence is 14 residues long. TCRdb fed the 5' RACE reads into MiXCR, producing one record per CDR3 protein. The sample carries hundreds of thousands of distinct CDR3 sequences, around 28% recorded once. This sequence originates from an adult woman who had mild COVID-19 (a few samples of this study predate the infection). Cell type and time point are not known. The sample taken for sequencing was PBMCs or a T cell subset sorted from them (not recorded which). This chain connects TRBV5-1 to TRBJ2-7; possible D gene TRBD1, 7 bases. Written as DNA, the CDR3 is TGCGCCAGCAGCGGAGGGGGACAGACCTACGAGCAGTACTTC. Residues: CASSGGGQTYEQYF.